This T cell receptor (beta chain) was profiled in a study of CD8 T cells in ankylosing spondylitis. Overall study findings and caveats: Matched ankylosing spondylitis synovial fluid reportedly showed significant enrichment of disease-linked clones. CD8+ disease-linked clones were present at relatively low frequencies in blood.

TCRdb redid the calling of the 5' RACE reads with MiXCR, one entry per CDR3 protein. The repertoire has under 200,000 distinct CDR3 sequences, 9.8% of them found once; the top ten carry over 12%. In its sample, this clonotype was seen many times. Its specificity is unknown. In germline, CDR1 is MNHEY, CDR2 SVGEGT. V was clipped by 7 bases and J by 0 bases, with 7 bases between them. The CDR3 runs to 13 residues. The sequence was collected from a female donor with ankylosing spondylitis or in good health (not recorded which). The sequenced sample consisted of blood, either unsorted or a sorted T cell fraction (not recorded which). The V and J genes are TRBV6-2 or TRBV6-3 and TRBJ2-1, with D hard to call. CDR3 sequence (DNA): TGTGCCAGCATCCTTAGCTCCTACAATGAGCAGTTCTTC. The encoded protein is CASILSSYNEQFF.